Listed below are T cell receptor beta chains from one sample, sequenced in a study of CD8+ T cells in alopecia areata. Repertoires were generated with immunoSEQ multiplex PCR, while TCRdb's copy carries only in-frame clones and drops some. The table records about 120,000 clones, roughly 57% of them present only once. Sequencing used CD4+ T cells sorted from blood, obtained at week 4, from a patient treated with tofacitinib. The source of these receptors is a human donor with alopecia areata. The CDR3 runs from the conserved cysteine through the conserved F or W. Each record gives: J gene, V gene, CDR3 protein.

TRBJ2-3,TRBV7-2,CASSAGTSLRTQYF
TRBJ1-2,TRBV28,CASSIHPRLYGYTF
TRBJ2-1,TRBV28,CASSFPPRVGEQFF
TRBJ2-3,TRBV5-1,CASSESGERTDTQYF
TRBJ1-5,TRBV9,CASSVDRDQPQHF
TRBJ2-5,TRBV7-9,CASSLGDETQYF
TRBJ2-1,TRBV11-1,CASSLAARTSYNEQFF
TRBJ2-2,TRBV4-1,CASSQPSGDRGRTNTGELFF
TRBJ1-5,TRBV2,CASSGAVGIGNQPQHF
TRBJ2-1,TRBV5-1,CASSWRTSGRHEQFF
TRBJ2-7,TRBV5-6,CASSLGGDEQYF
TRBJ1-5,TRBV6-5,CASQQGRYSNQPQHF
TRBJ2-5,TRBV18,CASSPEEGETQYF
TRBJ1-1,TRBV29-1,CSVTRGRMNTEAFF
TRBJ2-3,TRBV13,CASSPSGTDTQYF
TRBJ2-5,TRBV2,CASTGGGETQYF
TRBJ1-1,TRBV5-1,CASSLGSGWDGVEAFF
TRBJ2-1,TRBV30,CAWSEYTALEQFF
TRBJ1-5,TRBV2,CASSQAERGNQPQHF
TRBJ2-6,TRBV25-1,CASSELKALSGANVLTF
TRBJ2-7,TRBV5-1,CASSPGPRSDEQYF
TRBJ2-2,TRBV29-1,CSGAPAGVTGELFF
TRBJ2-3,TRBV7-2,CASSKAGVGGDTQYF
TRBJ1-1,TRBV27,CASSGLYTEAFF
TRBJ2-5,TRBV29-1,CSVRQTQETQYF
TRBJ2-7,TRBV6-5,CASRETLAAYEQYF
TRBJ2-1,TRBV7-2,CASSYSQGGWAYNEQFF
TRBJ1-1,TRBV29-1,CSGNENTEAFF
TRBJ2-7,TRBV4-1,CASSQDFRALGQYF
TRBJ1-1,TRBV4-3,CASSQDPAGGTEAFF
TRBJ1-6,TRBV10-3,CAIGRGENSPLHF
TRBJ1-2,TRBV4-1,CASSQSTVRVDYGYTF
TRBJ1-6,TRBV6-5,CASSETSKGSLHF
TRBJ1-1,TRBV5-1,CASSGGDTEAFF
TRBJ2-1,TRBV6-6,CASGGADTPFF
TRBJ2-3,TRBV29-1,CSVRQGRTDTQYF
TRBJ2-5,TRBV5-4,CASSLEQETQYF
TRBJ2-2,TRBV6-4,CASRQSGGTTGELFF
TRBJ2-3,TRBV4-2,CASSLQGEVTDTQYF
TRBJ2-1,TRBV30,CAWSPDSYNEQFF
TRBJ1-5,TRBV30,CAWSVAQGNQPQHF
TRBJ1-1,TRBV29-1,CSVETPTGQPTEAFF
TRBJ2-7,TRBV5-1,CASSFDSTYEQYF
TRBJ1-2,TRBV29-1,CSVVTGAHGYTF
TRBJ1-5,TRBV28,CASSFPGGLLLQHF
TRBJ2-3,TRBV5-6,CASSLLPGQGTDTQYF
TRBJ2-7,TRBV29-1,CSVERDGSYYEQYF
TRBJ1-1,TRBV6-5,CASSYSGQANTEAFF
TRBJ2-5,TRBV2,CASSVFRGSRETQYF
TRBJ2-1,TRBV29-1,CSVEDTWGLSSYNEQFF
TRBJ1-1,TRBV29-1,CSEKPMGTEAFF
TRBJ2-3,TRBV23-1,CVRDTQYF
TRBJ2-3,TRBV2,CASSVDSGTDTQYF
TRBJ1-1,TRBV5-1,CASSPDRGILNTEAFF
TRBJ1-1,TRBV27,CASSLLGMNTEAFF
TRBJ1-5,TRBV6-6,CASSYSTGRQPQHF
TRBJ2-2,TRBV10-3,CAINSFTGELFF